Listed below are T cell receptor beta chains from one sample, sequenced in a study of CD8+ T cells in alopecia areata. Sequencing used immunoSEQ multiplex PCR; TCRdb keeps in-frame clones, though not all of them. Of under 350,000 clones detected, nearly 60% appear once; the ten largest clones hold under 2%. The sequencing used CD4+ T cells sorted from blood, collected at week 24, from a patient treated with tofacitinib. Receptors originate from a human donor with alopecia areata. The CDR3 runs from the conserved cysteine through the conserved F or W. D genes are given only for firm matches. The size field is filled for only some rows; it gives once, few, many or a size class.

DNA: TGTGCCAGCAGCTCATTTACTCCTTTAGGCTACACCTTC
CDR3: CASSSFTPLGYTF
J: TRBJ1-2
V: TRBV7-6
D: .
size: few
length: 13

DNA: TGTGCCAGCTCCCCCATCGGGGATGCCGAAGCTTTCTTT
CDR3: CASSPIGDAEAFF
J: TRBJ1-1
V: TRBV18
D: .
size: .
length: 13

DNA: TGCGCCAGCAGCCCCTCTGTGGGTAGCGGCTACACAGATACGCAGTATTTT
CDR3: CASSPSVGSGYTDTQYF
J: TRBJ2-3
V: TRBV5-1
D: .
size: few
length: 17

DNA: TGTGCCAGCAGTGGTCCGGGGGTTGAGCAGTTCTTC
CDR3: CASSGPGVEQFF
J: TRBJ2-1
V: TRBV2
D: .
size: .
length: 12

DNA: TGTGCCACCAGCAGAGAACAGGGGAATGAGCAGTTCTTC
CDR3: CATSREQGNEQFF
J: TRBJ2-1
V: TRBV15
D: TRBD1
size: .
length: 13

DNA: TGTGCCAGCAGCGCCGGGACTAGCGGGGGGGCAGATACGCAGTATTTT
CDR3: CASSAGTSGGADTQYF
J: TRBJ2-3
V: TRBV5-4
D: TRBD2
size: .
length: 16

DNA: TGCAGCGTTGAGCCTAGCGGGAATGAGCAGTTCTTC
CDR3: CSVEPSGNEQFF
J: TRBJ2-1
V: TRBV29-1
D: TRBD2
size: few
length: 12

DNA: TGTGCCAGCAGCTCTCGCCCAGGGGAATTTCGGCATTATGAGCAGTTCTTC
CDR3: CASSSRPGEFRHYEQFF
J: TRBJ2-1
V: TRBV7-2
D: .
size: .
length: 17

DNA: TGTGCCTGGAGTACTGGCGACAGGACGAATCAGCCCCAGCATTTT
CDR3: CAWSTGDRTNQPQHF
J: TRBJ1-5
V: TRBV30
D: .
size: .
length: 15

DNA: TGCAGCGTTGCGACAGGGTCAAACTCCTACGAGCAGTACTTC
CDR3: CSVATGSNSYEQYF
J: TRBJ2-7
V: TRBV29-1
D: TRBD1
size: .
length: 14

DNA: TGTGCCACTATCCGGGACAGGGGTGGCACCGGGGAGCTGTTTTTT
CDR3: CATIRDRGGTGELFF
J: TRBJ2-2
V: TRBV28
D: TRBD1
size: many
length: 15

DNA: TGTGCCAGCAGCCCACCCCCCGGGGCGTGGGATACGCAGTATTTT
CDR3: CASSPPPGAWDTQYF
J: TRBJ2-3
V: TRBV27
D: .
size: .
length: 15

DNA: TGTGCCAGCAGCTTAGGGGACACACCAGGCGAGCAGTACTTC
CDR3: CASSLGDTPGEQYF
J: TRBJ2-7
V: TRBV7-2
D: .
size: .
length: 14

DNA: TGTGCCAGCAGCCAAGAGGCCAGGGAGAATGAAAAACTGTTTTTT
CDR3: CASSQEARENEKLFF
J: TRBJ1-4
V: TRBV4-2
D: .
size: .
length: 15

DNA: TGTGCCTGGAGTGTACCGGTAGGGGAGACCCAGTACTTC
CDR3: CAWSVPVGETQYF
J: TRBJ2-5
V: TRBV30
D: .
size: .
length: 13

DNA: TGTGCCAGCTCACCAAGGGAGGTCACCGGGGAGCTGTTTTTT
CDR3: CASSPREVTGELFF
J: TRBJ2-2
V: TRBV18
D: .
size: .
length: 14

DNA: TGTGCCTGGAGCGACGAGTCCCTTAGGGGCTACACCTTC
CDR3: CAWSDESLRGYTF
J: TRBJ1-2
V: TRBV30
D: .
size: .
length: 13

DNA: TGTGCCAGCAGTGAGACGACAGGGGTCGGGTCACCCCTCCACTTT
CDR3: CASSETTGVGSPLHF
J: TRBJ1-6
V: TRBV25-1
D: TRBD1
size: .
length: 15

DNA: TGTGCTAGTGGTTTGGGGACAGGGACAGGGCAGTACTTC
CDR3: CASGLGTGTGQYF
J: TRBJ2-7
V: TRBV12-5
D: TRBD1
size: .
length: 13

DNA: TGTGCCTGGAGATTCGAGAACACTGAAGCTTTCTTT
CDR3: CAWRFENTEAFF
J: TRBJ1-1
V: TRBV30
D: .
size: .
length: 12

DNA: TGTGCCAGCAGTGAATGGGGAGGGACAAACCGCGAGACCCAGTACTTC
CDR3: CASSEWGGTNRETQYF
J: TRBJ2-5
V: TRBV2
D: .
size: few
length: 16

DNA: TGTGCCACTTACCCGGGGGGAACCTCCTACGAGCAGTACTTC
CDR3: CATYPGGTSYEQYF
J: TRBJ2-7
V: TRBV28
D: TRBD2
size: few
length: 14

DNA: TGCAGCGTTCGACAGGGAACTGACTATGGCTACACCTTC
CDR3: CSVRQGTDYGYTF
J: TRBJ1-2
V: TRBV29-1
D: TRBD1
size: once
length: 13

DNA: TGTGCCAGCAGAGGGGCGTATGCCAATGCGGGTGAGCAGTTCTTC
CDR3: CASRGAYANAGEQFF
J: TRBJ2-1
V: TRBV25-1
D: .
size: .
length: 15

DNA: TGTGCCAGCAGCGTAGTTCCAGAGCGCGAGACCCAGTACTTC
CDR3: CASSVVPERETQYF
J: TRBJ2-5
V: TRBV9
D: .
size: few
length: 14

DNA: TGCGCCAGCAGCATGGGACAGTCCAGCTTCTCCTACGAGCAGTACTTC
CDR3: CASSMGQSSFSYEQYF
J: TRBJ2-7
V: TRBV5-1
D: TRBD1
size: .
length: 16

DNA: TGCGCCAGCAGCTTCAGGGACACCGGGGAGCTGTTTTTT
CDR3: CASSFRDTGELFF
J: TRBJ2-2
V: TRBV5-1
D: .
size: few
length: 13

DNA: TGTGCCTGGAGTGGGCGGAGTGAGCAGTACTTC
CDR3: CAWSGRSEQYF
J: TRBJ2-7
V: TRBV30
D: .
size: once
length: 11

DNA: TGTGCCAGTAGTATAGGTGATAGCAATCAGCCCCAGCATTTT
CDR3: CASSIGDSNQPQHF
J: TRBJ1-5
V: TRBV19
D: .
size: .
length: 14

DNA: TGCAGCGTTGAAGTAGGGGACCGGAGGACCGGGGAGCTGTTTTTT
CDR3: CSVEVGDRRTGELFF
J: TRBJ2-2
V: TRBV29-1
D: .
size: .
length: 15

DNA: TGTGCCAGCAGCGCCGGTGGGGTCGAGCAGTACTTC
CDR3: CASSAGGVEQYF
J: TRBJ2-7
V: TRBV7-2
D: .
size: .
length: 12

DNA: TGCAGCGTAGCAATCTCCAGGGGAAGCTCCTACGAGCAGTACTTC
CDR3: CSVAISRGSSYEQYF
J: TRBJ2-7
V: TRBV29-1
D: .
size: .
length: 15

DNA: TGTGCCAGCAGCCGACAGATCATGAACACTGAAGCTTTCTTT
CDR3: CASSRQIMNTEAFF
J: TRBJ1-1
V: TRBV7-2
D: .
size: .
length: 14

DNA: TGCAGCGTTGAAGATCGTCGTGGGTGGCAGATTGAAGCTTTCTTT
CDR3: CSVEDRRGWQIEAFF
J: TRBJ1-1
V: TRBV29-1
D: .
size: .
length: 15

DNA: TGTGCCAGCAGCCCTCGGACAGGGCAAGAGACCCAGTACTTC
CDR3: CASSPRTGQETQYF
J: TRBJ2-5
V: TRBV7-9
D: TRBD1
size: .
length: 14

DNA: TGTGCCATCAGTGACTACGGACAGGGGTCGCACACCGGGGAGCTGTTTTTT
CDR3: CAISDYGQGSHTGELFF
J: TRBJ2-2
V: TRBV10-3
D: TRBD1
size: few
length: 17

DNA: TGTGCCAGCAGAAAGACAGGGGCGGCGGGGAAACTGTTTTTT
CDR3: CASRKTGAAGKLFF
J: TRBJ1-4
V: TRBV27
D: TRBD1
size: .
length: 14

DNA: TGTGCCAGCAGTTACTCGCTGGGGCGCGGTGATACGCAGTATTTT
CDR3: CASSYSLGRGDTQYF
J: TRBJ2-3
V: TRBV6-6
D: .
size: .
length: 15